The rows below give T cell receptor beta chains drawn from one sample of a study of T-cell reconstitution after alpha-beta-depleted transplantation in children. From the PCR reads, TCRdb called clonotypes with MiXCR, one entry per CDR3 protein. The profile covers about 300,000 distinct CDR3 sequences, with over 7% appearing a single time and about 9.1% taken by the ten largest. The source was peripheral blood, collected 360 days after TCRalphabeta/CD19-depleted stem cell transplant. These receptors all stem from a female patient between 2 and 15 years old who had a stem cell transplant for Fanconi anemia, so the T cells may come from the graft donor. CDR3s include the opening cysteine and the closing phenylalanine or tryptophan. D genes are given only for firm matches. A clone size is listed for some rows: how often the clone was seen (once, few, many), or a class if it is expanded.

clone_size	j_call	d_call	v_call	cdr3_nt	cdr3_aa
few	TRBJ2-1	.	TRBV7-3	TGTGCCAGCAGCTCTCGACAGGAGGCTCCGTCTGAGCAGTTCTTC	CASSSRQEAPSEQFF
few	TRBJ2-1	TRBD2	TRBV7-7	TGTGCTAGCAGCCCCGTCTCGCTAGCGGGGGATTATGAGTTCTTC	CASSPVSLAGDYEFF
.	TRBJ2-1	.	TRBV20-1	TGCAGTGCTAGGGGGGCCCGTACGAGGGCCCCATACAATGAGCAGTTCTTC	CSARGARTRAPYNEQFF
.	TRBJ2-1	TRBD2	TRBV9	TGTGCCAGCAGCGCCCGTTCAATAGCGGGTCGTGCCATCGGTGAGCAGTTCTTC	CASSARSIAGRAIGEQFF
few	TRBJ2-5	.	TRBV7-2	TGTGCCAGCGCCGGAGCACGGGGTAGGGAGACCCAGTACTTC	CASAGARGRETQYF
many	TRBJ2-1	.	TRBV28	TGTGCCAGCAGTTTAGGGGATCTACAGAGTGAGCAGTTCTTC	CASSLGDLQSEQFF
many	TRBJ2-7	.	TRBV12-3/TRBV12-4	TGTGCCAGCAGTTTTAGAGGCGGAGCGCCCTACGAGCAGTACTTC	CASSFRGGAPYEQYF
.	TRBJ1-5	TRBD1	TRBV20-1	TGCAGTGCTAGAGGAGGCAGGGGGCAAGGGCAGCCCCAGCATTTT	CSARGGRGQGQPQHF
many	TRBJ1-1	.	TRBV7-9	TGTGCCAGCAGCTCCTCCACGGGACTAAACACTGAAGCTTTCTTT	CASSSSTGLNTEAFF
.	TRBJ2-1	.	TRBV2	TGTGCCAGCAGAGAACGGCGCATCTATGAGCAGTTCTTC	CASRERRIYEQFF
many	TRBJ2-2	TRBD2	TRBV10-3	TGTGCCATCAGTTTGCTAGCGGGGACCGCGAACACCGGGGAGCTGTTTTTT	CAISLLAGTANTGELFF
few	TRBJ2-1	.	TRBV3-1	TGTGCCAGCAGCCAAGGGGGCATCTCCTACAATGAGCAGTTCTTC	CASSQGGISYNEQFF
many	TRBJ2-4	TRBD2	TRBV3-1	TGTGCCAGCAGCGTCGGGACTAGCGAAAACATTCAGTACTTC	CASSVGTSENIQYF
many	TRBJ1-3	.	TRBV12-3/TRBV12-4	TGTGCCAGCAGTTTAATCGGGTCTTTCTCTGGAAACACCATATATTTT	CASSLIGSFSGNTIYF
many	TRBJ2-7	TRBD2	TRBV10-3	TGTGCCATCAGTGAGCCTGTGACTAGCGGGCAATACGAGCAGTACTTC	CAISEPVTSGQYEQYF
many	TRBJ1-2	TRBD1	TRBV20-1	TGCAGTGCTAGAGTACCCCGGACAGGGGGGACCTATGGCTACACCTTC	CSARVPRTGGTYGYTF
.	TRBJ1-6	TRBD1	TRBV5-6	TGTGCCAGCACCAAGGACAGGGTAAATTCACCCCTCCACTTT	CASTKDRVNSPLHF
many	TRBJ2-3	TRBD2	TRBV7-2	TGTGCCAGCAGCCGCAGCGGGGTTGACACAGATACGCAGTATTTT	CASSRSGVDTDTQYF
many	TRBJ1-2	.	TRBV7-2	TGTGCCAGCAGCGCCCGCCAGAACCGCTATGGCTACACCTTC	CASSARQNRYGYTF
many	TRBJ1-1	TRBD1	TRBV20-1	TGCAGTGCCCCGGGGACAGGGACCACTGAAGCTTTCTTT	CSAPGTGTTEAFF
many	TRBJ2-7	TRBD1	TRBV7-8	TGTGCCAGCAGCTTTCCCCGGGACAGAAACGAGTACGAGCAGTACTTC	CASSFPRDRNEYEQYF
many	TRBJ2-2	.	TRBV7-9	TGTGCCAGCAGCTTCGTCCTTGCCGGGGAGCTGTTTTTT	CASSFVLAGELFF